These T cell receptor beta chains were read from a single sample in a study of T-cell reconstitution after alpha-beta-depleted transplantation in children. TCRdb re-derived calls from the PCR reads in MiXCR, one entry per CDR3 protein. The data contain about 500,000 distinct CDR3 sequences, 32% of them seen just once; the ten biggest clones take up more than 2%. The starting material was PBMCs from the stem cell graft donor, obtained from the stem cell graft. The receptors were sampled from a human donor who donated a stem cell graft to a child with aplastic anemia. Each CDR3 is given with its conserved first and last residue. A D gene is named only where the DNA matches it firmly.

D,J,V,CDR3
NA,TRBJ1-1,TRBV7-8,CASSRGQTEAFF
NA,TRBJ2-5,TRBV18,CASSPLRDPLGETQYF
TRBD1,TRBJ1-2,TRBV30,CAWSALGTGGQGYTF
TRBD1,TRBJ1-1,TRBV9,CASSVDQHRGGSEAFF
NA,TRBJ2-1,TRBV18,CASSPILRENEQFF
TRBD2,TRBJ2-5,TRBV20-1,CSALAGQETQYF
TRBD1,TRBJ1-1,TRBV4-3,CASSQDFDRGTEAFF
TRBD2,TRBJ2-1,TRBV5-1,CASSPGTSGSSQFF
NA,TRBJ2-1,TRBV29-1,CSVAAGAYNEQFF
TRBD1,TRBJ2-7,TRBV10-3,CAIRTGTENNEQYF
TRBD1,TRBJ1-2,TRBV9,CASSDRPGTGYGYTF
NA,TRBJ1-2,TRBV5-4,CASSLVSWDNAGYTF
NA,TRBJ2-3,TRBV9,CASSPGGLGADTQYF